This T cell receptor (beta chain) was documented in a study of long-term antiretroviral therapy in people with HIV. This CDR3 contains 15 residues. J lost 5 bases, V lost 6 bases, and 10 bases had no gene match. In germline, CDR1 is MNHEY, CDR2 SMNVEV (reference sequence). Version v3.0 of the immunoSEQ assay was performed at survey level. The method was immunoSEQ multiplex PCR; TCRdb's version includes in-frame clones alone and lacks a portion of them. The profile shows 24,000 or so clones, roughly 84% of them singletons. The material sequenced was unsorted PBMCs, taken 4.3 years after starting antiretroviral therapy. This chain connects TRBV27 to TRBJ2-7; 10 bases align to TRBD1. The origin of this receptor is a young man with HIV. CDR3 sequence reads: CASSPSRDRGNEQYF. CDR3 bases: TGTGCCAGCAGCCCCTCCCGGGACAGGGGTAACGAGCAGTACTTC.